These 32 T cell receptor beta chains share one sample of origin, sequenced in a study of cytomegalovirus exposure and HLA in healthy donors. PCR involved 60 Vbeta and 13 Jbeta primers. Sequencing used immunoSEQ multiplex PCR; TCRdb keeps in-frame clones, though not all of them. The table has 70,000 to 90,000 clones, less than 80% seen once. Source material: PBMCs. These receptors originate from a woman aged 35 to 49 in good health and CMV-seropositive.

This chain links TRBV28 with TRBJ1-4; D perhaps matches TRBD1 (6 bases). Germline V lookup: CDR1 MDHEN, CDR2 SYDVKM. Trimming left V 4 bases short and J 5 bases short, with 11 bases between. The CDR3 extends over 14 amino acids. This CDR3 is CASSSGTLNEKLFF. CDR3 nucleotide sequence: TGTGCCAGCAGTTCGGGGACATTAAATGAAAAACTGTTTTTT.

This clone was found once. DNA of the CDR3: TGTGCCAGCAGTTACTCGAACGGGAATGAGCAGTTCTTC. Residues: CASSYSNGNEQFF. The V call is TRBV6-5, the J call TRBJ2-1; D is uncertain. The V gene lost 0 bases and the J gene lost 7 bases, with 7 bases spanning the gap. The CDR3 consists of 13 residues. Germline V gives CDR1 MNHEY, CDR2 SVGAGI.

This chain connects TRBV30 to TRBJ1-1, with TRBD1 matching 8 bases. The CDR3 has 15 amino acids. Germline V lookup: CDR1 GTSNPN, CDR2 SVGIG (reference sequence). V was clipped by 5 bases and J by 4 bases; unmatched bases: 12. CDR3 DNA sequence: TGTGCCTGGGCTTGGACAGGGCAAATCTCCACTGAAGCTTTCTTT. It translates to CAWAWTGQISTEAFF.

This clone was detected a few times. The V gene is TRBV11-2, the J gene TRBJ2-2, with D perhaps TRBD1 (5 bases). The CDR3 extends over 14 amino acids. Germline assignment: CDR1 SGHAT and CDR2 FQNNGV. Trimming cost V 5 bases and J 1 base, with 8 bases left between them. The CDR3 loop is CASSQTGNTGELFF. The CDR3 nucleotides read TGTGCCAGCAGCCAAACAGGGAACACCGGGGAGCTGTTTTTT. Based on the CDR3 plus reference TRBV11-2 and TRBJ2-2, the full variable domain is EAGVAQSPRYKIIEKRQSVAFWCNPISGHATLYWYQQILGQGPKLLIQFQNNGVVDDSQLPKDRFSAERLKGVDSTLKIQPAKLEDSAVYLCASSQTGNTGELFFGEGSRLTVL.

In this sample, this clone turned up a few times. This chain connects TRBV29-1 to TRBJ2-5; the match to TRBD2 covers 8 bases. The CDR3 sequence is 13 residues long. V shed 4 bases and J 3 bases; nucleotides not matched to a gene: 4. Germline-derived CDR1 and CDR2 are SQVTM and ANQGSEA. The CDR3 reads CSVGLALKETQYF. The CDR3 region has the DNA TGCAGCGTTGGACTAGCGTTGAAAGAGACCCAGTACTTC.

This chain connects TRBV19 to TRBJ1-1, with D possibly matching TRBD1 (5 bases). Per the germline V gene, CDR1 is LNHDA and CDR2 is SQIVND (reference sequence). The length of the CDR3 is 14 residues. Between the trimmed V and J ends, which lost 3 bases and 5 bases, there was a span of 13 bases. The CDR3 bases are TGTGCCAGTAGTATGGGGGGGTTTGAGACTGAAGCTTTCTTT. It translates to CASSMGGFETEAFF.

CDR3 amino acids: CASSTGPTGEQYF. In DNA, the CDR3 is TGTGCCAGCAGTACGGGACCGACAGGAGAGCAGTACTTC. The rearrangement links TRBV27 to TRBJ2-7; D possibly corresponds to TRBD1 (6 bases). The CDR3 runs to 13 residues. Germline values: CDR1 MNHEY, CDR2 SMNVEV (reference sequence). V was clipped by 5 bases and J by 7 bases, with 15 bases between them.

This clone was seen more than once but under ten times. The rearrangement joins TRBV28 to TRBJ2-7, with TRBD1 matching over 8 bases. Looked up from germline, CDR1 is MDHEN and CDR2 is SYDVKM. V was clipped by 2 bases and J by 3 bases; unmatched bases: 3. The length of the CDR3 is 14 residues. The CDR3 region is CASSLGQGIYEQYF. CDR3 coding DNA: TGTGCCAGCAGTTTAGGACAGGGAATCTACGAGCAGTACTTC.

J is TRBJ2-5 and V is TRBV2; 8 bases line up with TRBD1. The ends lost 5 bases at V and 4 bases at J; junction bases unmatched: 9. The V gene's germline CDR1 is SNHLY and CDR2 FYNNEI. The CDR3 extends over 15 amino acids. CDR3 protein: CASSYRVGTGETQYF. The CDR3 nucleotides read TGTGCCAGCAGTTACAGGGTTGGGACAGGAGAGACCCAGTACTTC. The whole variable domain, remainder taken from reference TRBV2 and TRBJ2-5, is EPEVTQTPSHQVTQMGQEVILRCVPISNHLYFYWYRQILGQKVEFLVSFYNNEISEKSEIFDDQFSVERPDGSNFTLKIRSTKLEDSAMYFCASSYRVGTGETQYFGPGTRLLVL.

In DNA form, the CDR3 reads TGTGCCAGCAGCTACGACAGGGGAGGGCACAATGAGCAGTTCTTC. Residues: CASSYDRGGHNEQFF. The V and J genes are TRBV5-8 and TRBJ2-1; D may be TRBD1 (8 bases). Germline V lookup: CDR1 SGHTS, CDR2 YDEGEE. The CDR3 runs to 15 residues. V was shortened by 3 bases and J by 5 bases, with 15 bases between the two germline ends. Filled out from reference TRBV5-8 and TRBJ2-1, the complete variable domain reads EAGVTQSPTHLIKTRGQQATLRCSPISGHTSVYWYQQALGLGLQFLLWYDEGEERNRGNFPPRFSGRQFPNYSSELNVNALELEDSALYLCASSYDRGGHNEQFFGPGTRLTVL.

The rearrangement joins TRBV5-1 to TRBJ2-1; 11 bases line up with TRBD2. CDR1 SGHRS and CDR2 YFSETQ come from the germline V gene. V shed 0 bases and J 6 bases; nucleotides not matched to a gene: 5. The CDR3 totals 16 residues. The CDR3 bases are TGCGCCAGCAGCTTGGCACTAGCGGGAGTCGGCAATGAGCAGTTCTTC. It specifies CASSLALAGVGNEQFF.

V is TRBV6-1 and J is TRBJ2-7; 9 positions agree with TRBD1. Germline V gene sequence: CDR1 MNHNS, CDR2 SASEGT. The ends lost 3 bases at V and 6 bases at J; junction bases unmatched: 12. The CDR3 runs 16 residues. The DNA of the CDR3 is TGTGCCAGCAGTGATTGGAATCGGGACAGGGAGCGCGAGCAGTACTTC. This encodes CASSDWNRDREREQYF.

V and J are TRBV2 and TRBJ1-2, with TRBD1 as a possible D gene (6 bases). Trimming cost V 2 bases and J 7 bases, with 17 bases left between them. Germline V gene lookup returns CDR1 SNHLY and CDR2 FYNNEI. The CDR3 covers 15 residues. Here the CDR3 reads CASSEREQGIRGYTF. As DNA, the CDR3 is TGTGCCAGCAGTGAAAGAGAACAGGGCATTCGTGGCTACACCTTC. Complete variable domain (other parts from reference TRBV2 and TRBJ1-2): EPEVTQTPSHQVTQMGQEVILRCVPISNHLYFYWYRQILGQKVEFLVSFYNNEISEKSEIFDDQFSVERPDGSNFTLKIRSTKLEDSAMYFCASSEREQGIRGYTFGSGTRLTVV.

The rearrangement uses TRBV18 and TRBJ1-4; tentatively, D is TRBD1 (5 bases). The V gene's germline CDR1 is KGHSH and CDR2 LQKENI. CDR3 length: 15 residues. With 3 bases removed from V and 2 bases from J, the gap between germline ends came to 10 bases. The CDR3 loop is CASSPPPGTNEKLFF. The CDR3 bases are TGTGCCAGCTCACCCCCTCCAGGGACTAATGAAAAACTGTTTTTT.

The V gene is TRBV25-1, the J gene TRBJ1-4, with D unresolved. The V end was cut by 1 base, the J end by 4 bases, with 10 bases between. Germline CDR1 reads MGHDK; CDR2 reads SYGVNS. The CDR3 runs to 15 residues. The CDR3 loop reads CASSESSGINEKLFF. CDR3 in DNA: TGTGCCAGCAGTGAATCATCGGGAATTAATGAAAAACTGTTTTTT.

This clone occurred a few times. The V call is TRBV7-8, the J call TRBJ2-5; 8 bases line up with TRBD1. The J call may be wrong; the DNA end is better matched by TRBJ2-7. Germline CDR1 and CDR2: SGHVS and FQNEAQ. The CDR3 length is 15 residues. CDR3 in DNA: TGTGCCAGCAGCGTAGGGGCAGGGGGCTTCTACGAGCAGTACTTC. This codes for CASSVGAGGFYEQYF.

The V call is TRBV6-5, the J call TRBJ2-7, with 9 positions matching TRBD1. Germline V gene data show CDR1 as MNHEY and CDR2 as SVGAGI. There are 12 residues in the CDR3. The ends lost 8 bases at V and 6 bases at J; junction bases unmatched: 5. The CDR3 coding sequence is TGTGCCAGCTCGGGGACAGGGTTCGAGCAGTACTTC. The encoded protein is CASSGTGFEQYF.

There are a few counts of this clone. This chain uses TRBV5-6 with TRBJ2-7, with D possibly TRBD2 on 5 matching bases. Germline V gene lookup returns CDR1 SGHDT and CDR2 YYEEEE. This CDR3 is 14 amino acids long. V was shortened by 3 bases and J by 6 bases, with 16 bases between the two germline ends. The CDR3 here is CASSSGNSRFEQYF. In DNA, the CDR3 is TGTGCCAGCAGCTCCGGGAATAGCCGATTCGAGCAGTACTTC.

This clone was seen once. The gene calls are TRBV27 and TRBJ1-2, with TRBD1 matching over 7 bases. V shed 5 bases and J 5 bases; nucleotides not matched to a gene: 11. The germline V gene encodes CDR1 MNHEY and CDR2 SMNVEV (reference sequence). The CDR3 loop spans 15 amino acids. The CDR3 loop is CASSTRQGGRYGYTF. The CDR3 DNA follows: TGTGCCAGCAGTACCCGACAGGGAGGAAGGTATGGCTACACCTTC.

The rearrangement uses TRBV5-6 and TRBJ1-2; D possibly corresponds to TRBD1 (5 bases). Trimming shortened V by 2 bases and J by 9 bases, and 14 bases separated the two germline ends. Germline assignment: CDR1 SGHDT and CDR2 YYEEEE. The CDR3 has 13 residues. CDR3 protein: CASSFTPAGSYTF. Written as DNA, the CDR3 is TGTGCCAGCAGCTTTACACCCGCAGGGAGCTACACCTTC. Full variable domain (missing parts from reference TRBV5-6 and TRBJ1-2): DAGVTQSPTHLIKTRGQQVTLRCSPKSGHDTVSWYQQALGQGPQFIFQYYEEEERQRGNFPDRFSGHQFPNYSSELNVNALLLGDSALYLCASSFTPAGSYTFGSGTRLTVV.

V and J are TRBV28 and TRBJ2-1; 9 nucleotides agree with TRBD2. The germline gives CDR1 MDHEN, CDR2 SYDVKM. The CDR3 runs to 16 residues. V trimming: 4 bases; J trimming: 3 bases; junction bases outside the gene matches: 7. CDR3 residues: CASSSPAGGYYNEQFF. CDR3 DNA: TGTGCCAGCAGTTCCCCAGCGGGAGGCTACTACAATGAGCAGTTCTTC.

This rearrangement joins TRBV27 to TRBJ2-2; D is possibly TRBD2 (6 bases). The V end lost 5 bases, the J end lost 3 bases, and 10 bases lay between the germline ends. CDR3 length: 14 amino acids. Germline V gene sequence: CDR1 MNHEY, CDR2 SMNVEV (reference sequence). The CDR3 loop reads CASSRGTYTGELFF. The CDR3 DNA reads as TGTGCCAGCAGTCGAGGGACTTACACCGGGGAGCTGTTTTTT.

The CDR3: CASSLKTGGFYEQYF. The CDR3 DNA reads as TGTGCCAGCAGCTTAAAGACAGGGGGATTCTACGAGCAGTACTTC. V gene TRBV7-9 combines with J gene TRBJ2-7, with 9 bases fitting TRBD1. Germline CDR1 is SEHNR and CDR2 is FQNEAQ (reference sequence). The CDR3 length is 15 residues. After removal of 2 bases from V and 3 bases from J, the junction contained 5 bases not matched to a gene.

In nucleotides, the CDR3 is TGTGCCAGCAGTCGTACTACAGGGTTAGGGTGGACGCAGTATTTT. Encoded protein: CASSRTTGLGWTQYF. The chain combines TRBV6-6 with TRBJ2-3, with D perhaps TRBD1 (6 bases). CDR1 is MNHNY, CDR2 SVGAGI, per germline (reference sequence). The CDR3 covers 15 residues. Deletions cut 5 bases from V and 9 bases from J, with 21 bases between.

The J gene is TRBJ1-5, the V gene TRBV28, with TRBD1 matching 10 bases. The junction had 14 bases not matched to a gene; V was cut back by 5 bases and J by 1 base. Germline V gives CDR1 MDHEN, CDR2 SYDVKM. The CDR3 has 19 amino acids. CDR3 in DNA: TGTGCCAGCAGTCGCACTACCGGGACAGGGGTTAGAAGCAATCAGCCCCAGCATTTT. Translated: CASSRTTGTGVRSNQPQHF.

V usage is TRBV20-1 and J usage is TRBJ1-4; no definite D call. The germline gives CDR1 DFQATT, CDR2 SNEGSKA (reference sequence). The CDR3 loop spans 10 amino acids. V lost 7 bases and J 5 bases, leaving 5 bases between the germline ends. DNA of the CDR3: TGCAGTGGACTAAATGAAAAACTGTTTTTT. Protein sequence: CSGLNEKLFF.

The rearrangement uses TRBV4-2 and TRBJ2-3, with D possibly being TRBD1 (5 bases). The V and J ends lost 0 bases and 5 bases respectively, with 9 bases between them. CDR3 length: 14 residues. Germline CDR1 and CDR2: LGHNA and YNFKEQ. The CDR3 spells CASSQDQGRDTQYF. In nucleotides, the CDR3 is TGTGCCAGCAGCCAAGATCAGGGAAGAGATACGCAGTATTTT.

The V gene is TRBV21-1, the J gene TRBJ2-7; TRBD2, as called in the table, went unchecked against the DNA. TRBV21-1 has pseudogene status. The CDR3 length is 22 residues. For the CDR3, the DNA is TGTGCCAGCAGCGCCGCGAGCATAGGACTAGCGGGAGTTCCAGTTAGGCCAAACGAGCAGTACTTC. This sequence encodes CASSAASIGLAGVPVRPNEQYF.

This clone was seen a few times. The chain has TRBV27 and TRBJ2-5, with 8 bases lining up with TRBD2. The CDR3 runs to 16 residues. The germline gives CDR1 MNHEY, CDR2 SMNVEV (reference sequence). V dropped 6 bases and J dropped 4; count of bases not matched to a gene: 13. The CDR3 DNA reads as TGTGCCAGCAGCCTTCGCACCACTAGCGGCGGAGAGACCCAGTACTTC. It is translated as CASSLRTTSGGETQYF.

In this sample, this clone turned up once. CDR3 protein: CASSPRQGTGELFF. The CDR3 DNA sequence: TGTGCCAGCAGCCCCCGACAGGGCACCGGGGAGCTGTTTTTT. The genes are TRBV9 and TRBJ2-2, with TRBD1 matching over 7 bases. V was clipped by 4 bases and J by 4 bases; unmatched bases: 4. CDR3 size: 14 residues. The V gene's germline CDR1 is SGDLS and CDR2 YYNGEE.

The rearrangement uses TRBV2 and TRBJ2-7, with 11 bases lining up with TRBD1. The CDR3 extends over 18 amino acids. Germline V gene data show CDR1 as SNHLY and CDR2 as FYNNEI. J gave up 2 bases and V 4 bases, and 13 bases lay outside the gene matches. CDR3 sequence: CASSGRVRGQGVPYEQYF. The CDR3 coding sequence is TGTGCCAGCAGTGGACGTGTTCGGGGACAGGGGGTGCCCTACGAGCAGTACTTC.

This sequence joins TRBV7-2 and TRBJ1-3, with D unclear. V lost 4 bases, J lost 2 bases, and 9 bases lay in between. The CDR3 spans 14 residues. Germline V CDR1 and CDR2: SGHTA, FQGNSA. The DNA for the CDR3 is TGTGCCAGCAGCTCCCCCGCGACTGGAAACACCATATATTTT. It translates to CASSSPATGNTIYF.